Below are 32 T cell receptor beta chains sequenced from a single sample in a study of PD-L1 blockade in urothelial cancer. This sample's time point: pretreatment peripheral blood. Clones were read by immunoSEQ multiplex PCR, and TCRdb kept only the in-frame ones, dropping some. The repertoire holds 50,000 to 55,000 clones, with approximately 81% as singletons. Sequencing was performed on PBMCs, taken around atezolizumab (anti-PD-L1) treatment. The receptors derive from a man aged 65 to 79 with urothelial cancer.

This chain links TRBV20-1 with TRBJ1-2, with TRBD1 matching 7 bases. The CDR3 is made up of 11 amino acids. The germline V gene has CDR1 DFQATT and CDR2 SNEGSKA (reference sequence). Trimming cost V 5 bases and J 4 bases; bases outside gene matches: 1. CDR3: CSAQGGYGYTF. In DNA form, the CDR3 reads TGCAGTGCTCAGGGGGGCTATGGCTACACCTTC.

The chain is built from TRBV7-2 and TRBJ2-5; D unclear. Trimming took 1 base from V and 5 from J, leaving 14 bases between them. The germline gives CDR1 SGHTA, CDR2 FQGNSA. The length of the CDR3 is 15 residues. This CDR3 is CASSLVSLEAETQYF. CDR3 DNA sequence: TGTGCCAGCAGCTTAGTCAGTCTTGAGGCCGAGACCCAGTACTTC.

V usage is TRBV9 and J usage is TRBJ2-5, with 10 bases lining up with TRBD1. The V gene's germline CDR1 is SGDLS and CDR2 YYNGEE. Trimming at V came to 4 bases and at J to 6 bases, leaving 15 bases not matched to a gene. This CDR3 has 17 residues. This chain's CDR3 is CASSTMTGGASGKTQYF. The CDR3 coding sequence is TGTGCCAGCAGCACTATGACAGGGGGCGCGTCCGGGAAGACCCAGTACTTC.

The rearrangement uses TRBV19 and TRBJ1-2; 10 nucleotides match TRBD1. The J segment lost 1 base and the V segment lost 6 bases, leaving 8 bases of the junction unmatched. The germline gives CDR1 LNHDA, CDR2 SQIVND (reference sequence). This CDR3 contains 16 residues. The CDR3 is CASSYGTGDINYGYTF. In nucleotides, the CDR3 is TGTGCCAGTAGCTACGGGACAGGGGATATTAACTATGGCTACACCTTC.

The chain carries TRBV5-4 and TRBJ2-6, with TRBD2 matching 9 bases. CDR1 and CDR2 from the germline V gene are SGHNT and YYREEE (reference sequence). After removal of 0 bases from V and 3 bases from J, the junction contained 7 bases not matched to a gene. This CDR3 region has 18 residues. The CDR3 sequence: CASSLGLAGLGGANVLTF. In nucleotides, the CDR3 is TGTGCCAGCAGCTTGGGGCTAGCGGGACTTGGTGGGGCCAACGTCCTGACTTTC. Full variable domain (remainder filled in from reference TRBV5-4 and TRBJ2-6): ETGVTQSPTHLIKTRGQQVTLRCSSQSGHNTVSWYQQALGQGPQFIFQYYREEENGRGNFPPRFSGLQFPNYSSELNVNALELDDSALYLCASSLGLAGLGGANVLTFGAGSRLTVL.

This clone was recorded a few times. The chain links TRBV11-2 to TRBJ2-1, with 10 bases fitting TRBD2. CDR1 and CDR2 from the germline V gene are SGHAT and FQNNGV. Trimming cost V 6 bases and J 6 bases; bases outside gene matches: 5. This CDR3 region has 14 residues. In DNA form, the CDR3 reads TGTGCCAGCAGACTAGCGGGAAACGTCAATGAGCAGTTCTTC. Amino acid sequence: CASRLAGNVNEQFF.

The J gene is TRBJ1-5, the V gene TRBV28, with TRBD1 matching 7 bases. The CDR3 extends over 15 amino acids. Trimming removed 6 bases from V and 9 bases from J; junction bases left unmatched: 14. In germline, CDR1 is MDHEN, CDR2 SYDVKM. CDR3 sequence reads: CASSPWTGGDGPQHF. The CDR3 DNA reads TGTGCCAGCAGCCCGTGGACAGGCGGGGATGGGCCCCAGCATTTT.

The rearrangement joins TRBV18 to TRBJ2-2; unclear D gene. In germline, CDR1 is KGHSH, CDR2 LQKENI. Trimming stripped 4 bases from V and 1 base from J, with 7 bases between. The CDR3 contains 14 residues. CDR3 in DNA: TGTGCCAGCTCACTTCAGCGGAACACCGGGGAGCTGTTTTTT. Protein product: CASSLQRNTGELFF.

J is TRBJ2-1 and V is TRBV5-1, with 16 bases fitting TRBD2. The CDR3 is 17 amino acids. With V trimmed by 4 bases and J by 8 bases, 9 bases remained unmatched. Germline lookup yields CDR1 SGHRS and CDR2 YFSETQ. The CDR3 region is CASSPSGTSGRAHEQFF. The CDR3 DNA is TGCGCCAGCAGCCCTTCGGGGACTAGCGGGAGGGCCCATGAGCAGTTCTTC.

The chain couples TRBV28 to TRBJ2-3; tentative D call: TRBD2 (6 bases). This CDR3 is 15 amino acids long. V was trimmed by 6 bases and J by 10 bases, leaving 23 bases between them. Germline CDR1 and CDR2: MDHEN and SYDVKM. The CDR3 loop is CASRRGQGRRDSQYF. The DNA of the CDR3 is TGTGCCAGCAGACGAGGGCAGGGCCGGAGGGATTCGCAGTATTTT. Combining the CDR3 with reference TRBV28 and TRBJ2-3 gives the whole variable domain DVKVTQSSRYLVKRTGEKVFLECVQDMDHENMFWYRQDPGLGLRLIYFSYDVKMKEKGDIPEGYSVSREKKERFSLILESASTNQTSMYLCASRRGQGRRDSQYFGPGTRLTVL.

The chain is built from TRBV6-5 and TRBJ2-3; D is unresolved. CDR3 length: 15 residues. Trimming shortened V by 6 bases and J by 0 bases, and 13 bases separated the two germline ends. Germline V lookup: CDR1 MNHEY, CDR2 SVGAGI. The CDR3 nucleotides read TGTGCCAGCAGGCCCAAGCCTTCTAGCACAGATACGCAGTATTTT. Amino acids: CASRPKPSSTDTQYF.

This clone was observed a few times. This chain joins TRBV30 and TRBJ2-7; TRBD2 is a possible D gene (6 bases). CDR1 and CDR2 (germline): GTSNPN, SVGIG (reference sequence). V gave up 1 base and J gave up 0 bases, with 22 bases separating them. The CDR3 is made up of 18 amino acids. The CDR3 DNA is TGTGCCTGGAGTGCGGGGCCGGGGGAGCGGATCAGCTCCTACGAGCAGTACTTC. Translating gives CAWSAGPGERISSYEQYF.

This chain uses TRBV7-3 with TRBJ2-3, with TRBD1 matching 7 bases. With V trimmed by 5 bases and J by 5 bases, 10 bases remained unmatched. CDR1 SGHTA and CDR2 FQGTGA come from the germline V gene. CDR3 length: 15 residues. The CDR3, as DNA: TGTGCCAGCAGCCTCCGGACAGGACGGGGAGATACGCAGTATTTT. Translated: CASSLRTGRGDTQYF. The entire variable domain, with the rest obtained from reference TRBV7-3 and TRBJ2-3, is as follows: GAGVSQTPSNKVTEKGKYVELRCDPISGHTALYWYRQSLGQGPEFLIYFQGTGAADDSGLPNDRFFAVRPEGSVSTLKIQRTERGDSAVYLCASSLRTGRGDTQYFGPGTRLTVL.

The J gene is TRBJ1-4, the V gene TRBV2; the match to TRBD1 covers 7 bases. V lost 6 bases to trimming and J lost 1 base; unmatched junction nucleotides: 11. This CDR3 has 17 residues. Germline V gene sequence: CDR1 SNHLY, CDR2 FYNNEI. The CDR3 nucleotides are TGTGCCAGCAGGATAAATCCGGGACAGCAAACTAATGAAAAACTGTTTTTT. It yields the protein CASRINPGQQTNEKLFF. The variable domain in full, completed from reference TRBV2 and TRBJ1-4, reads EPEVTQTPSHQVTQMGQEVILRCVPISNHLYFYWYRQILGQKVEFLVSFYNNEISEKSEIFDDQFSVERPDGSNFTLKIRSTKLEDSAMYFCASRINPGQQTNEKLFFGSGTQLSVL.

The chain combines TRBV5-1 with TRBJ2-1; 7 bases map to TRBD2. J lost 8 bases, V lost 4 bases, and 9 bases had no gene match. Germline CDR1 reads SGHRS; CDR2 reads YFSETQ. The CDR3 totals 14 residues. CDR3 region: CASSRALSGDEQFF. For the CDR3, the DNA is TGCGCCAGCAGCCGGGCGCTCAGCGGGGATGAGCAGTTCTTC.

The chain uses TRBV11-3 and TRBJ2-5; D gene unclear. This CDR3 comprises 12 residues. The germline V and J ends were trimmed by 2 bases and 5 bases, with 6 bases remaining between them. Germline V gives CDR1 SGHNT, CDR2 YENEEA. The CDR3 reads CASSLISETQYF. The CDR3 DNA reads TGTGCCAGCAGCTTAATTTCGGAGACCCAGTACTTC.

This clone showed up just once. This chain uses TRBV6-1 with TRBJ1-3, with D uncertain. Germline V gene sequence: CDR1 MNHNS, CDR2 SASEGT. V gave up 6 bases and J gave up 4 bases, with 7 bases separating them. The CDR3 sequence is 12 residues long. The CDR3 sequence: CASRSPGNTIYF. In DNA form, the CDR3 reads TGTGCCAGCAGGAGTCCCGGAAACACCATATATTTT.

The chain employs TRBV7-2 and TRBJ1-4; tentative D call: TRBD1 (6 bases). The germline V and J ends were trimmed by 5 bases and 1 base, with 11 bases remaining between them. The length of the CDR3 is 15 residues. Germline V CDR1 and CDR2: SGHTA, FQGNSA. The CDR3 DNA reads TGTGCCAGCAGCGCCCCGGACAGAACTAATGAAAAACTGTTTTTT. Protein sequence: CASSAPDRTNEKLFF.

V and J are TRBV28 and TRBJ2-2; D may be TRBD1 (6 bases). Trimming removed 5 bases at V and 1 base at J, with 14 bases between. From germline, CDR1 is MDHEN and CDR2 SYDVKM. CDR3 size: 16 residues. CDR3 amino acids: CASSPRGRGNTGELFF. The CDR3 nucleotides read TGTGCCAGCAGTCCCCGGGGCAGGGGGAACACCGGGGAGCTGTTTTTT.

CDR3 region: CASSLDAGNPKTQYF. The DNA of the CDR3 is TGCGCCAGCAGCTTGGATGCGGGCAACCCCAAGACCCAGTACTTC. This chain uses TRBV5-1 with TRBJ2-5; a weak D match, TRBD2 (5 bases). From germline, CDR1 is SGHRS and CDR2 YFSETQ. V lost 0 bases and J lost 6, with 15 bases in between. The CDR3 is 15 residues long.

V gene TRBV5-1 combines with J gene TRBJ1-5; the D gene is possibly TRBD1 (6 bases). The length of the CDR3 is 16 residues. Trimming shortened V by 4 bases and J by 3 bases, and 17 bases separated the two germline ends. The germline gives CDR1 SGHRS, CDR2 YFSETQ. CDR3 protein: CASSPTGMGINQPQHF. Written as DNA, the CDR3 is TGCGCCAGCAGCCCTACAGGGATGGGGATCAATCAGCCCCAGCATTTT.

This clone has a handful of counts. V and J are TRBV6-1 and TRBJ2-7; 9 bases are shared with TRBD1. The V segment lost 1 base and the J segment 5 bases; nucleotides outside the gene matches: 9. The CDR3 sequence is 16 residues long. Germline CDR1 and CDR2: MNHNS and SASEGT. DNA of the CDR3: TGTGCCAGCAGTGAAGGGGGCGGACAGGGGTTGAACGAGCAGTACTTC. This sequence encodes CASSEGGGQGLNEQYF.

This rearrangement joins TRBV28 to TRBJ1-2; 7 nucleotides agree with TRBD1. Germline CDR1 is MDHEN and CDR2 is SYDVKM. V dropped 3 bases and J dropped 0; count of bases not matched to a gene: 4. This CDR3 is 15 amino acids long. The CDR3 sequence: CASSFSGQSNYGYTF. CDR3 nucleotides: TGTGCCAGCAGTTTCTCGGGACAGTCTAACTATGGCTACACCTTC.

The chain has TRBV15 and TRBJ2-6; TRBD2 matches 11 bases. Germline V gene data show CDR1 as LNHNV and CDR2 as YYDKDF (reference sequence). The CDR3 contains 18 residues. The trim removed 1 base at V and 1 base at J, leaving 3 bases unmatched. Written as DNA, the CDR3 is TGTGCCACCAGCAGAGGGGTAGCGGGAGGGTCTGGGGCCAACGTCCTGACTTTC. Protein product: CATSRGVAGGSGANVLTF.

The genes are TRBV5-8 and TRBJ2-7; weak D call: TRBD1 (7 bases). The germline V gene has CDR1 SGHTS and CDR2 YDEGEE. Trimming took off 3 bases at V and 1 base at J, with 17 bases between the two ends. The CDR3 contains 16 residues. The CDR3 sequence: CASSSEGASRSYEQYF. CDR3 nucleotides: TGTGCCAGCAGCTCGGAGGGGGCGTCCAGATCCTACGAGCAGTACTTC.

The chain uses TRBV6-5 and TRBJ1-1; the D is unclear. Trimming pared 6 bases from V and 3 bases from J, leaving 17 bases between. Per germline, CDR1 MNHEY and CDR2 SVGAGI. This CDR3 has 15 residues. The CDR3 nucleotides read TGTGCCAGCAGGACTCAGAGGTTCCGGCACACTGAAGCTTTCTTT. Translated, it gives CASRTQRFRHTEAFF.

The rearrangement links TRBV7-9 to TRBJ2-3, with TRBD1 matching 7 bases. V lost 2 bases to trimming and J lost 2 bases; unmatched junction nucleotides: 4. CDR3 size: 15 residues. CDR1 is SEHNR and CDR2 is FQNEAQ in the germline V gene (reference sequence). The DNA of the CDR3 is TGTGCCAGCAGCTTACAGGGGGATCTCACAGATACGCAGTATTTT. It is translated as CASSLQGDLTDTQYF.

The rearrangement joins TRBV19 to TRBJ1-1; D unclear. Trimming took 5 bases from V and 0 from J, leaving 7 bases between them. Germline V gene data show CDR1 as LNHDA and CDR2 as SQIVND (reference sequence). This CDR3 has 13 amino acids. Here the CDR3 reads CASSFQMNTEAFF. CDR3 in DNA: TGTGCCAGTAGTTTCCAGATGAACACTGAAGCTTTCTTT.

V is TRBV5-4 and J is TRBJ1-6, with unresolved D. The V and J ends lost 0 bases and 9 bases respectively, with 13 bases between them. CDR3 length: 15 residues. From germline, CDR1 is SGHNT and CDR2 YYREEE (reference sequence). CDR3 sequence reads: CASSLVESNSSPLHF. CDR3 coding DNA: TGTGCCAGCAGCTTGGTCGAAAGTAATAGTTCACCCCTCCACTTT. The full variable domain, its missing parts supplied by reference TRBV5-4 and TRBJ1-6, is ETGVTQSPTHLIKTRGQQVTLRCSSQSGHNTVSWYQQALGQGPQFIFQYYREEENGRGNFPPRFSGLQFPNYSSELNVNALELDDSALYLCASSLVESNSSPLHFGNGTRLTVT.

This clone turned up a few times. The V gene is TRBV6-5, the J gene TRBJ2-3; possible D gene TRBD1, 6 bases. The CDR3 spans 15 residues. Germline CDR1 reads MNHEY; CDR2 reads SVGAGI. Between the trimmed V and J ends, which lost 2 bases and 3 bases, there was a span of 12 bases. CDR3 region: CASSYLGQQTDTQYF. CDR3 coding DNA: TGTGCCAGCAGTTACCTAGGACAGCAAACAGATACGCAGTATTTT.

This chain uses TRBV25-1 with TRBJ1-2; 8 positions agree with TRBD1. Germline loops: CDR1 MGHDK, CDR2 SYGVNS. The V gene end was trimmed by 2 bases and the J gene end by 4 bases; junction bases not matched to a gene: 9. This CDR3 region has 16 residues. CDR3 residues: CASSEPGGRPGYGYTF. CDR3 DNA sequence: TGTGCCAGCAGTGAACCAGGGGGCCGCCCTGGCTATGGCTACACCTTC.

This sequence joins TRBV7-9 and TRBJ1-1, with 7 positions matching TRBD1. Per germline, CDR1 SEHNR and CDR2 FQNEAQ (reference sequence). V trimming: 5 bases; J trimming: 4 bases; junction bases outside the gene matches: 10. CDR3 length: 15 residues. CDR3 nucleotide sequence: TGTGCCAGCAGCCGGCAGGGGGGTCTGGGCACTGAAGCTTTCTTT. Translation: CASSRQGGLGTEAFF.